The clone carrying this TCR beta chain was picked up many times. Its specificity is unknown. The entry originates in a study of Graves' ophthalmopathy and Graves' hyperthyroidism. RNA transcripts were the template, and TCR beta CDR3 regions were amplified from them. HTBI-primed RT-PCR formed the first round, and a multiplex PCR formed the second. TCRdb independently ran MiXCR on the multiplex PCR reads; one entry per CDR3 protein. The sample has hundreds of thousands of distinct CDR3 sequences; more than 20% are singletons. Broader study findings: Built on 13 signatures, a model told ophthalmopathy apart from stable hyperthyroidism with over 85% sensitivity and roughly 80% specificity.

The authors enrolled newly diagnosed hyperthyroidism patients aged 18 to 65 with under 2 months' duration. Additional autoimmune diseases, uncontrolled infections, pregnancy or lactation disqualified patients. Trimming cost V 5 bases and J 1 base, with 5 bases left between them. This CDR3 region has 11 residues. In germline, CDR1 is DFQATT, CDR2 SNEGSKA (reference sequence). The TCR was taken from a woman under 30 with stable Graves' hyperthyroidism. The rearrangement uses TRBV20-1 and TRBJ1-2; D uncertain. Specimen: peripheral blood. The CDR3 sequence: CSASVNYGYTF. For the CDR3, the DNA is TGCAGTGCTTCCGTTAACTATGGCTACACCTTC.